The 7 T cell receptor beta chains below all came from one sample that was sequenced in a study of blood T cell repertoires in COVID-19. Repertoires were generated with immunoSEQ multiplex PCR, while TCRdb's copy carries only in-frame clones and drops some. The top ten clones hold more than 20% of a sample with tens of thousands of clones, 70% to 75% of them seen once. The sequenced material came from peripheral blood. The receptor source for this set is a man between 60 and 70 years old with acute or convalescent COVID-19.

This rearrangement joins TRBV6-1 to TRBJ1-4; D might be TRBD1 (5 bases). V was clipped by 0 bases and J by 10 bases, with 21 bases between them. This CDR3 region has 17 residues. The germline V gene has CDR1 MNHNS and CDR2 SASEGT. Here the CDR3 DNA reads TGTGCCAGCAGTGAAGCGCTTCGGAGGGGCGCGCAAGGAAAACTGTTTTTT. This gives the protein CASSEALRRGAQGKLFF.

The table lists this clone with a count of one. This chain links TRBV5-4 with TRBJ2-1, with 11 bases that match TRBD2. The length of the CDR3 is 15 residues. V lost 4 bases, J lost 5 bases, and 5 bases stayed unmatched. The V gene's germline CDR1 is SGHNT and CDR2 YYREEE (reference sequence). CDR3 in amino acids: CASSLETSGDNEQFF. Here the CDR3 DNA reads TGTGCCAGCAGCCTGGAGACTAGCGGGGACAATGAGCAGTTCTTC.

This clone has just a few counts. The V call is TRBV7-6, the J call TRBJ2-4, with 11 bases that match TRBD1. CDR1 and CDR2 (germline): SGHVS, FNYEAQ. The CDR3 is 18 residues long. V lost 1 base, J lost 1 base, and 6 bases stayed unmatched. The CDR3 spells CASSLGEDRGPAKNIQYF. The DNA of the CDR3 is TGTGCCAGCAGCTTAGGGGAGGACAGGGGGCCGGCCAAAAACATTCAGTACTTC.

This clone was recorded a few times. In nucleotides, the CDR3 is TGTGCCAGCAGCAGAGGGACAGGGTCAGATACGCAGTATTTT. Protein sequence: CASSRGTGSDTQYF. The chain joins TRBV7-3 to TRBJ2-3; TRBD1 matches 9 bases. Germline trimming cut 5 bases from V and 4 bases from J; bases unmatched to any gene: 4. Looked up from germline, CDR1 is SGHTA and CDR2 is FQGTGA. CDR3 length equals 14 residues.

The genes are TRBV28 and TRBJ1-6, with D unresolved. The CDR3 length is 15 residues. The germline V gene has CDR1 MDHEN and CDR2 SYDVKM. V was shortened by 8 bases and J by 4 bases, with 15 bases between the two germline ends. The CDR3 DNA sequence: TGTGCCAGCCTCCTAACGACTCGATATAATTCACCCCTCCACTTT. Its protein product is CASLLTTRYNSPLHF.

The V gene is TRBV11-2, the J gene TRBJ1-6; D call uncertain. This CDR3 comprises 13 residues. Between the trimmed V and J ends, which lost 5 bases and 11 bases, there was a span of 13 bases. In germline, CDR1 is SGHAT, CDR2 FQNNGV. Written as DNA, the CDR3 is TGTGCCAGCAGCGAAAAAACCGGGACACCCCTCCACTTT. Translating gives CASSEKTGTPLHF. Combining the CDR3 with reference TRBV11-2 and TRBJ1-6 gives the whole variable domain EAGVAQSPRYKIIEKRQSVAFWCNPISGHATLYWYQQILGQGPKLLIQFQNNGVVDDSQLPKDRFSAERLKGVDSTLKIQPAKLEDSAVYLCASSEKTGTPLHFGNGTRLTVT.

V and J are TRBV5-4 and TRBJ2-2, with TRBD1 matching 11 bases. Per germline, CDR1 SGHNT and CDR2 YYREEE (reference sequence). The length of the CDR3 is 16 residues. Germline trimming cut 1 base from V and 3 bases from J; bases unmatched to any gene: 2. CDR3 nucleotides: TGTGCCAGCAGCTTGAGGACAGGGGGCGACACCGGGGAGCTGTTTTTT. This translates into CASSLRTGGDTGELFF. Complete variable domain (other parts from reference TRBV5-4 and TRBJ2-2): ETGVTQSPTHLIKTRGQQVTLRCSSQSGHNTVSWYQQALGQGPQFIFQYYREEENGRGNFPPRFSGLQFPNYSSELNVNALELDDSALYLCASSLRTGGDTGELFFGEGSRLTVL.